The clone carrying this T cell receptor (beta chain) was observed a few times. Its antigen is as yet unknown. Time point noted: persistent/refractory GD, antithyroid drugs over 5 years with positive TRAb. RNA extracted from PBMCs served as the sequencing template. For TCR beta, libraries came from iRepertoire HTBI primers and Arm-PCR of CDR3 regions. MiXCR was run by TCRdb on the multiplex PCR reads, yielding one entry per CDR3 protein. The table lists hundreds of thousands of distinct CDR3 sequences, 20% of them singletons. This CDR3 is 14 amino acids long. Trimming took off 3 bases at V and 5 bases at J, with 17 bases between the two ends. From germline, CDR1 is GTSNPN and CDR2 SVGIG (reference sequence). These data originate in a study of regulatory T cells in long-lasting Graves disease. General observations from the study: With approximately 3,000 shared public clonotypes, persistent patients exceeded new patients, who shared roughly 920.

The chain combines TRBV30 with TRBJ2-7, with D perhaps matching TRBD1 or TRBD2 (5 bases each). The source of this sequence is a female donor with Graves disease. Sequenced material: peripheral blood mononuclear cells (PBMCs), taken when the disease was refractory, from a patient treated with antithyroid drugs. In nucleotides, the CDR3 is TGTGCCTGGAGGGGAATGGGACCCCAGGACGAGCAGTACTTC. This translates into CAWRGMGPQDEQYF.